This T cell receptor (beta chain) was observed in a study of vaccination and CD4 T cells after COVID-19. Study context: In culture, cells were exposed to overlapping spike peptides from SARS-CoV-2, HCoV-NL63, HCoV-OC43 and HCoV-229E.

An Oncomine TCR Beta short-read assay was used to sequence the DNA from cultured CD4+ T cells. TCRdb re-called the PCR reads with MiXCR, one entry per CDR3 protein. The sample shows more than 15,000 distinct CDR3 sequences, about 50% of them seen only once. Time point defined: late sampling 161 to 241 days after vaccination in a few convalescent patients. Treatment indicated: roughly ten-day PBMC culture with coronavirus spike peptide pools or control peptides (ViraFEST assay). From germline, CDR1 is DFQATT and CDR2 SNEGSKA (reference sequence). Trimming left V 5 bases short and J 0 bases short, with 16 bases between. The CDR3 sequence is 15 residues long. Comments on this clonotype: Antigen: not known.

This chain uses TRBV20-1 with TRBJ1-1; D is possibly TRBD1 (5 bases). Sequencing used CD4+ T cells from blood, cultured in vitro, obtained about 7 months after SARS-CoV-2 vaccination. The TCR was taken from a human donor who had recovered from COVID-19. For the CDR3, the DNA is TGCAGTGCTGTGACAGATGTCCCTATGAACACTGAAGCTTTCTTT. Its protein product is CSAVTDVPMNTEAFF.